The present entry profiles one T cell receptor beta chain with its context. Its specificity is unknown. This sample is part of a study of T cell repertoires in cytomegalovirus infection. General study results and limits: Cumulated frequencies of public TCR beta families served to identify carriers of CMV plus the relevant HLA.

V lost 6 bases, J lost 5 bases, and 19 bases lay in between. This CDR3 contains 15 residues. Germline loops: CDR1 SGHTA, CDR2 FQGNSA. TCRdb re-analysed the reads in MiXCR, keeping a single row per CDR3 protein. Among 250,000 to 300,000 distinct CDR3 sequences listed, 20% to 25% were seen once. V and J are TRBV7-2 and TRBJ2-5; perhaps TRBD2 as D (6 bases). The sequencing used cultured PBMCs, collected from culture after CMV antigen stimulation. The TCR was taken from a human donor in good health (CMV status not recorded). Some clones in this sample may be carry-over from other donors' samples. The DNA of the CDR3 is TGTGCCAGCAGATCCGGTAGATCAGGGACTGAGACCCAGTACTTC. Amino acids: CASRSGRSGTETQYF.